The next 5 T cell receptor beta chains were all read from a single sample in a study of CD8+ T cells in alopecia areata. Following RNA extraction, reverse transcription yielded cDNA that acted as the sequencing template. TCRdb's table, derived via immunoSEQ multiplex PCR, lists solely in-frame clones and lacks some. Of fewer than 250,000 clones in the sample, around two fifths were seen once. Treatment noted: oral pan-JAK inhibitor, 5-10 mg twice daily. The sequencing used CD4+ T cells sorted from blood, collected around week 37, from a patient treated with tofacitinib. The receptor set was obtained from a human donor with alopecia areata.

The CDR3 DNA is TGTGCCACCTTAAGCGGGACAGGGGGCCGATTCTGGCCCCAGCATTTT. It encodes CATLSGTGGRFWPQHF. V gene TRBV19 combines with J gene TRBJ1-5; 12 bases fit TRBD1. This CDR3 is 16 amino acids long. Unmatched junction bases numbered 16, after V lost 10 bases and J lost 9 bases. CDR1 is LNHDA, CDR2 SQIVND, per germline (reference sequence).

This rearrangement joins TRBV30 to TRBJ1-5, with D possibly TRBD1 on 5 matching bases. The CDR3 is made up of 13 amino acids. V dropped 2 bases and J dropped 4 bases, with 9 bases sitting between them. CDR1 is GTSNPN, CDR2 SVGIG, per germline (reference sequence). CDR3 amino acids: CAWSSGTNQPQHF. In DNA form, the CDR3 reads TGTGCCTGGAGTTCGGGGACGAATCAGCCCCAGCATTTT.

CDR3 sequence (DNA): TGTGCCAGCAGCGTAGGGGAGGGCATCTCTGGAAACACCATATATTTT. Amino acid sequence: CASSVGEGISGNTIYF. The chain carries TRBV9 and TRBJ1-3; D remains ambiguous. The length of the CDR3 is 16 residues. V was clipped by 0 bases and J by 0 bases, with 10 bases between them. The germline V gene has CDR1 SGDLS and CDR2 YYNGEE.

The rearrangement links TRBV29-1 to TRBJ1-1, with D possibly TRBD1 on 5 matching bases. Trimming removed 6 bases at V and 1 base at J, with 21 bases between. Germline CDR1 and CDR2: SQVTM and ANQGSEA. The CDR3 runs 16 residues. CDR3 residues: CSVEGRRLAKNTEAFF. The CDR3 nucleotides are TGCAGCGTCGAGGGGCGCCGACTGGCTAAGAACACTGAAGCTTTCTTT.

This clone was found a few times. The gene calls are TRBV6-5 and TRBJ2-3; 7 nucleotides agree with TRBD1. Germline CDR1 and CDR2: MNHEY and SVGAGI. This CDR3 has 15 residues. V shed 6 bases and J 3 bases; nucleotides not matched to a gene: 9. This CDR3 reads CASRQTGEVTDTQYF. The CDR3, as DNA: TGTGCCAGCAGGCAAACAGGGGAAGTGACAGATACGCAGTATTTT.